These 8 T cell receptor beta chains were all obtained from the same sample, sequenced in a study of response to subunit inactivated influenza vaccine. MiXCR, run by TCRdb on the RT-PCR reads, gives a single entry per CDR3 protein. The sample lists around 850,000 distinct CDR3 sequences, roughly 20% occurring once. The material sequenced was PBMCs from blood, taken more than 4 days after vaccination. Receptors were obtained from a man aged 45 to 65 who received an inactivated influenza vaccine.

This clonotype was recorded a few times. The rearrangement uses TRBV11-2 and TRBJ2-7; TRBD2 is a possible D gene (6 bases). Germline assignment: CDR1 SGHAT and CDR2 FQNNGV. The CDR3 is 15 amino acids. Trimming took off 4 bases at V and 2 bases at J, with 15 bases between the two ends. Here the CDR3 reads CASSSAGRGTYEQYF. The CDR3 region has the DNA TGTGCCAGCAGCTCCGCCGGCCGGGGGACCTACGAGCAGTACTTC.

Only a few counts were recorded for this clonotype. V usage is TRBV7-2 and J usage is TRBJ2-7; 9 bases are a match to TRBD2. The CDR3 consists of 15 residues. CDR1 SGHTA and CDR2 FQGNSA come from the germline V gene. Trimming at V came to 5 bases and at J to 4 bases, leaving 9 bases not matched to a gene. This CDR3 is CASSPTASGAYEQYF. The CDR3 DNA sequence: TGTGCCAGCAGCCCAACCGCTAGCGGGGCGTACGAGCAGTACTTC.

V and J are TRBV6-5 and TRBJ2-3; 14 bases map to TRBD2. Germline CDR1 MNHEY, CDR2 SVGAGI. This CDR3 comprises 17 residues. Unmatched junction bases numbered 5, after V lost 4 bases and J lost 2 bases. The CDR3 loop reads CASSLGLAGATTDTQYF. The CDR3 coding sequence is TGTGCCAGCAGTTTGGGACTAGCGGGAGCAACCACAGATACGCAGTATTTT.

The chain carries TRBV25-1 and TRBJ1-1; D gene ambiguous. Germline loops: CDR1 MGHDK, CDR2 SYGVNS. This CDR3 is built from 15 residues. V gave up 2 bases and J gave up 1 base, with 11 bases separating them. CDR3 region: CASSERISPNTEAFF. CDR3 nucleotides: TGTGCCAGCAGTGAAAGAATCAGCCCGAACACTGAAGCTTTCTTT.

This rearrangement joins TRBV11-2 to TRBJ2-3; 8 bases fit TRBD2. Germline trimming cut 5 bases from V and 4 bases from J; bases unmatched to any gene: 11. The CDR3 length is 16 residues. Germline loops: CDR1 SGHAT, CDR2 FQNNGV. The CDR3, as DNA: TGTGCCAGCAGCCAAGGGGGAGCGGGAGAAGCAGATACGCAGTATTTT. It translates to CASSQGGAGEADTQYF.

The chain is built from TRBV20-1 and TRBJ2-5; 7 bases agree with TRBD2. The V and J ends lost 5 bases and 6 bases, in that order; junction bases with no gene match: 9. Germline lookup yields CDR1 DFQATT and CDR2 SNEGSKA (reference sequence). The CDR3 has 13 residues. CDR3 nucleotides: TGCAGTGCTCCCTGGGGGGGGATACAGACCCAGTACTTC. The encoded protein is CSAPWGGIQTQYF.

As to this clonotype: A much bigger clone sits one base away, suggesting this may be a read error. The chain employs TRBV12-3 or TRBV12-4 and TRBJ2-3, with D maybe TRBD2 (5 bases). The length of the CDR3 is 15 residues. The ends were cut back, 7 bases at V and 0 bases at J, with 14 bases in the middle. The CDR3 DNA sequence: TGTGCCAGCAATCCCCCTGAGGGCAGCACAGATACGCAGTATTTT. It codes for CASNPPEGSTDTQYF.

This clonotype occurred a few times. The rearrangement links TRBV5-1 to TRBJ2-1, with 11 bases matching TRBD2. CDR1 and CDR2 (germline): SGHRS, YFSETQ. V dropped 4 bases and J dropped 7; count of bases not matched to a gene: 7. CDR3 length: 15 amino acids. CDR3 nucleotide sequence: TGCGCCAGCAGCGAAACTAGCGGGAGTCGGAATGAGCAGTTCTTC. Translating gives CASSETSGSRNEQFF.